The clone carrying this TCR beta chain occurred many times. Preparation of the TCRbeta library used unique molecular identifiers. TCRdb re-derived calls from the PCR reads in MiXCR, one entry per CDR3 protein. The repertoire holds around 93,000 distinct CDR3 sequences, with 7.5% to 9.5% as singletons. This CDR3 has 15 amino acids. J was trimmed by 0 bases and V by 6 bases; bases with no gene match: 4. Per germline, CDR1 MNHNS and CDR2 SASEGT. The data originate from a study of T-cell reconstitution after alpha-beta-depleted transplantation in children. Sequences were derived from PBMCs from the stem cell graft donor, sampled from the stem cell graft. This sequence originates from a human donor who donated a stem cell graft to a child with congenital amegakaryocytic thrombocytopenia. The V call is TRBV6-1, the J call TRBJ1-3; TRBD1 aligns across 8 bases. The CDR3 spells CASRGQGFSGNTIYF. The DNA for the CDR3 is TGTGCCAGCAGAGGACAGGGATTCTCTGGAAACACCATATATTTT.